The sequence of this T cell receptor beta chain was determined in a study of cytomegalovirus exposure and HLA in healthy donors. Study outcomes and limitations: The study listed about 150 cytomegalovirus-associated TCR beta chains.

Between the trimmed V and J ends, which lost 4 bases and 7 bases, there was a span of 6 bases. Germline loops: CDR1 SGDLS, CDR2 YYNGEE. CDR3 length: 11 amino acids. Only in-frame clones appear in the TCRdb table, and some are missing; sequencing was by immunoSEQ multiplex PCR. Here the sample spans 200,000 or so clones, about four fifths being singletons. This clone has only a few counts. The antigen is not known. Sequencing input: PBMCs. The receptor comes from a man between 18 and 35 years old in good health and CMV-seropositive. The J gene is TRBJ2-4, the V gene TRBV9; D unresolved. The CDR3 bases are TGTGCCAGCAGCTCCCGGAACATTCAGTACTTC. Residues: CASSSRNIQYF.